This T cell receptor (beta chain) originates from a study of T cell changes during pregnancy in multiple sclerosis. This clone was counted a few times. Sequencing was performed with immunoSEQ multiplex PCR; in TCRdb, only in-frame clones are kept and a portion is missing. The sample yields 60,000 to 90,000 clones, approximately 90% seen once. The germline CDR1 and CDR2 sequences are LNHDA and SQIVND (reference sequence). The CDR3 spans 13 residues. The V end was cut by 6 bases, the J end by 5 bases, with 14 bases between. This sample comprised peripheral blood, obtained in the first trimester of pregnancy. The V gene is TRBV19, the J gene TRBJ2-7; D is perhaps TRBD1 (6 bases). This TCR derives from a female donor in good health, enrolled as a control in a pregnancy study. The CDR3 sequence is CASSSDRFHEQYF. In DNA, the CDR3 is TGTGCCAGTAGCTCTGACAGGTTCCACGAGCAGTACTTC.